This TCR beta chain appears in the sequencing data of a study of cytomegalovirus exposure and HLA in healthy donors. Turning to this clone: Its antigen is still unknown.

Study conclusions and caveats: With high specificity and sensitivity, the classifier reportedly diagnosed cytomegalovirus status. The study labeled around 160 TCR beta chains cytomegalovirus-associated.

The germline gives CDR1 KGHSH, CDR2 LQKENI. This CDR3 is built from 15 residues. The V end lost 5 bases, the J end lost 0 bases, and 13 bases lay between the germline ends. The data were produced by immunoSEQ multiplex PCR, yet TCRdb's version contains in-frame clones alone and is incomplete. The sample holds roughly 68,000 clones, around 88% seen once. The sequence came from a woman aged 18-29 years in good health and CMV-seronegative. The sequenced sample was PBMCs. The chain employs TRBV18 and TRBJ1-1; no clear D. The CDR3 protein is CASSTVDAMNTEAFF. CDR3 DNA sequence: TGTGCCAGCTCAACGGTCGATGCCATGAACACTGAAGCTTTCTTT.